The 19 T cell receptor beta chains below come from one sample, sequenced in a study of blood T cell repertoires in COVID-19. Profiled with immunoSEQ multiplex PCR; TCRdb holds only in-frame clones, not every one. The table records 25,000 to 35,000 clones, around nine tenths of them present only once. The sample was peripheral blood. These TCRs come from a human donor in a cohort sampled during active COVID-19. The donor label of this sample is uncertain.

The genes are TRBV11-2 and TRBJ2-4; D perhaps matches TRBD2 (5 bases). The germline V and J ends were trimmed by 0 bases and 11 bases, with 11 bases remaining between them. This CDR3 region has 13 residues. Germline values: CDR1 SGHAT, CDR2 FQNNGV. This CDR3 reads CASSLEEGLVQYF. The CDR3 DNA reads TGTGCCAGCAGCTTAGAGGAAGGACTCGTTCAGTACTTC. Filled out from reference TRBV11-2 and TRBJ2-4, the complete variable domain reads EAGVAQSPRYKIIEKRQSVAFWCNPISGHATLYWYQQILGQGPKLLIQFQNNGVVDDSQLPKDRFSAERLKGVDSTLKIQPAKLEDSAVYLCASSLEEGLVQYFGAGTRLSVL.

This chain connects TRBV2 to TRBJ2-1, with 10 bases matching TRBD2. The CDR3 covers 14 residues. Germline CDR1 reads SNHLY; CDR2 reads FYNNEI. J lost 3 bases, V lost 7 bases, and 3 bases had no gene match. CDR3 in DNA: TGTGCCAGCACCGGGACTAGCGACTACAATGAGCAGTTCTTC. Protein product: CASTGTSDYNEQFF.

The chain couples TRBV6-5 to TRBJ2-7; TRBD1 agrees at 11 bases. V lost 2 bases and J lost 2; bases outside the gene matches: 2. Germline V gives CDR1 MNHEY, CDR2 SVGAGI. The CDR3 runs 15 residues. CDR3 sequence (DNA): TGTGCCAGCAGTTACCGGGACAGGGGGGCCTACGAGCAGTACTTC. As protein: CASSYRDRGAYEQYF.

This chain joins TRBV2 and TRBJ2-3; 12 bases line up with TRBD2. The CDR3 is made up of 15 amino acids. Germline V gene lookup returns CDR1 SNHLY and CDR2 FYNNEI. V was pared by 4 bases and J by 4 bases, with 3 bases of the junction left unmatched. CDR3 in amino acids: CASSGLAGAADTQYF. The CDR3 DNA reads TGTGCCAGCAGTGGACTAGCGGGAGCCGCAGATACGCAGTATTTT. Drawing the rest from reference TRBV2 and TRBJ2-3, the complete variable domain is EPEVTQTPSHQVTQMGQEVILRCVPISNHLYFYWYRQILGQKVEFLVSFYNNEISEKSEIFDDQFSVERPDGSNFTLKIRSTKLEDSAMYFCASSGLAGAADTQYFGPGTRLTVL.

The V call is TRBV6-5, the J call TRBJ1-2; 8 bases fit TRBD1. The V gene's germline CDR1 is MNHEY and CDR2 SVGAGI. The CDR3 loop spans 14 amino acids. Germline trimming cut 5 bases from V and 4 bases from J; bases unmatched to any gene: 6. The CDR3 region is CASSPQGGAYGYTF. DNA of the CDR3: TGTGCCAGCAGTCCACAGGGGGGGGCCTATGGCTACACCTTC.

The J gene is TRBJ1-2, the V gene TRBV7-9; D is unresolved. The V and J ends lost 6 bases and 7 bases respectively, with 15 bases between them. The germline V gene has CDR1 SEHNR and CDR2 FQNEAQ (reference sequence). The CDR3 loop spans 13 amino acids. This CDR3 is CASRLLTEGGYTF. The CDR3 nucleotides are TGTGCCAGCAGACTATTAACAGAGGGTGGCTACACCTTC.

CDR3 sequence: CSVTAGGYGYTF. The CDR3 DNA reads as TGCAGCGTTACTGCAGGGGGGTATGGCTACACCTTC. This sequence joins TRBV29-1 and TRBJ1-2; 7 nucleotides align to TRBD1. V shed 5 bases and J 5 bases; nucleotides not matched to a gene: 5. The CDR3 is made up of 12 amino acids. From germline, CDR1 is SQVTM and CDR2 ANQGSEA.

The chain employs TRBV29-1 and TRBJ2-1, with TRBD1 matching 9 bases. The V segment lost 7 bases and the J segment 4 bases; nucleotides outside the gene matches: 11. CDR3 length: 15 residues. Germline CDR1 reads SQVTM; CDR2 reads ANQGSEA. The CDR3 nucleotides read TGCAGCGGCGGACAGGGGCCGGGGGCTTACAATGAGCAGTTCTTC. As protein: CSGGQGPGAYNEQFF.

This clone is medium-sized. V gene TRBV10-3 combines with J gene TRBJ1-2; 7 positions match TRBD1. The CDR3 is made up of 13 amino acids. Germline CDR1 and CDR2: ENHRY and SYGVKD. V gave up 0 bases and J gave up 5 bases; unmatched junction bases: 0. The CDR3 loop reads CAISESTGYGYTF. CDR3 sequence (DNA): TGTGCCATCAGTGAGTCGACAGGGTATGGCTACACCTTC.

This rearrangement joins TRBV19 to TRBJ2-2, with D perhaps TRBD2 (5 bases). V shed 8 bases and J shed 5 bases, with 15 bases lying between them. CDR3 length: 14 amino acids. Germline V CDR1 and CDR2: LNHDA, SQIVND (reference sequence). The CDR3 protein is CASSHGGQTGELFF. CDR3 in DNA: TGTGCCAGTTCCCATGGCGGGCAGACCGGGGAGCTGTTTTTT.

J is TRBJ2-7 and V is TRBV11-2, with 9 bases aligning to TRBD1. Germline loops: CDR1 SGHAT, CDR2 FQNNGV. With 4 bases clipped from V and 3 bases from J, the junction kept 7 bases outside the gene matches. CDR3 size: 15 residues. Here the CDR3 DNA reads TGTGCCAGCAGCTCAGGGACAGGGTTGGACTACGAGCAGTACTTC. The encoded protein is CASSSGTGLDYEQYF. Looking up the rest from reference TRBV11-2 and TRBJ2-7 gives the full variable domain: EAGVAQSPRYKIIEKRQSVAFWCNPISGHATLYWYQQILGQGPKLLIQFQNNGVVDDSQLPKDRFSAERLKGVDSTLKIQPAKLEDSAVYLCASSSGTGLDYEQYFGPGTRLTVT.

The chain links TRBV29-1 to TRBJ2-3, with a weak D call TRBD2 (5 bases). The CDR3 extends over 14 amino acids. The V end lost 2 bases, the J end lost 2 bases, and 11 bases lay between the germline ends. Germline V lookup: CDR1 SQVTM, CDR2 ANQGSEA. CDR3 nucleotides: TGCAGCGTTGAAAAAGCGGCTTACACAGATACGCAGTATTTT. Protein: CSVEKAAYTDTQYF.

This chain uses TRBV9 with TRBJ1-1; possibly TRBD1 for D (5 bases). Per the germline V gene, CDR1 is SGDLS and CDR2 is YYNGEE. Trimming took 0 bases from V and 7 from J, leaving 13 bases between them. CDR3 length: 14 residues. CDR3 sequence (DNA): TGTGCCAGCAGCGTAGGGGCTTGGGGCGTTGAAGCTTTCTTT. Translating it yields CASSVGAWGVEAFF.

The CDR3 DNA reads TGTGCCAGCAGAGTCGACAGAAGGGATGAAAAACTGTTTTTT. Protein product: CASRVDRRDEKLFF. This chain uses TRBV6-5 with TRBJ1-4, with D possibly TRBD1 on 5 matching bases. CDR1 is MNHEY and CDR2 is SVGAGI in the germline V gene. The CDR3 loop spans 14 amino acids. Between the trimmed V and J ends, which lost 6 bases and 6 bases, there was a span of 14 bases.

V usage is TRBV3-1 (or the pseudogene TRBV3-2) and J usage is TRBJ2-7, with 9 bases that match TRBD2. CDR1 is LGHDT and CDR2 is YNNKEL in the germline V gene (reference sequence). The CDR3 is 13 amino acids. After removal of 4 bases from V and 6 bases from J, the junction contained 4 bases not matched to a gene. This chain's CDR3 is CASSRLAGREQYF. The CDR3 bases are TGTGCCAGCAGCCGTCTAGCGGGACGCGAGCAGTACTTC.

The chain uses TRBV12-5 and TRBJ2-1, with D possibly TRBD2 on 5 matching bases. Germline V CDR1 and CDR2: LGHNT, FRNRAP. V was shortened by 5 bases and J by 8 bases, with 10 bases between the two germline ends. The CDR3 runs to 12 residues. CDR3: CASGRLRDEQFF. The CDR3 DNA reads as TGTGCTAGTGGTAGACTAAGGGATGAGCAGTTCTTC.

The gene calls are TRBV7-2 and TRBJ1-4; 8 bases align to TRBD1. Germline assignment: CDR1 SGHTA and CDR2 FQGNSA. The V segment lost 0 bases and the J segment 10 bases; nucleotides outside the gene matches: 13. This CDR3 is 17 amino acids long. The CDR3 DNA reads TGTGCCAGCAGCTTAGCGCTAAGGGACAGGTTGCGGGGAAAACTGTTTTTT. Translated, it gives CASSLALRDRLRGKLFF.

The V and J genes are TRBV3-1 (or the pseudogene TRBV3-2) and TRBJ2-5; D call uncertain. The CDR3 spans 12 residues. The germline V gene encodes CDR1 LGHDT and CDR2 YNNKEL (reference sequence). V gave up 1 base and J gave up 4 bases, with 4 bases separating them. For the CDR3, the DNA is TGTGCCAGCAGCCAAGCCTCAGAGACCCAGTACTTC. Translated, it gives CASSQASETQYF.

V is TRBV3-1 (or the pseudogene TRBV3-2) and J is TRBJ1-1; D is ambiguous. This CDR3 comprises 13 residues. V shed 0 bases and J shed 6 bases, with 8 bases lying between them. Germline CDR1 and CDR2: LGHDT and YNNKEL (reference sequence). The CDR3 region is CASSQDMEAEAFF. The CDR3 bases are TGTGCCAGCAGCCAAGATATGGAGGCTGAAGCTTTCTTT.